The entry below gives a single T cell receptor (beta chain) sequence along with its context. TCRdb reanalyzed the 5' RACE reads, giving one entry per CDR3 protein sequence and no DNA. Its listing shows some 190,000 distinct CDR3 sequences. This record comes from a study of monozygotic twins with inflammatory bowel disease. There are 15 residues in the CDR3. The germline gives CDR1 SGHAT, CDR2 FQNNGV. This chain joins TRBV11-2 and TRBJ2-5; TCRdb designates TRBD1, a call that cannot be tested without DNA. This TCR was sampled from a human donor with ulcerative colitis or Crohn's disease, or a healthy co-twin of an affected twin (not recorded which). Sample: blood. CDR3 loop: CASRKMGGVGETQYF.